This is a list of T cell receptor beta chains from one sample in a study of PD-L1 blockade in urothelial cancer. Assay: immunoSEQ multiplex PCR; the TCRdb copy retains only in-frame clones and omits some. The sample carries tens of thousands of clones, more than 75% recorded once. The sequencing used PBMCs, collected around atezolizumab (anti-PD-L1) treatment. Receptors were obtained from a man aged 55 to 69 with urothelial cancer. CDR3s include the opening cysteine and the closing phenylalanine or tryptophan. D genes are given only for firm matches. The listing skips clone size in some rows; elsewhere it reads once, few, many or a size class.

V,J,D,size,DNA,CDR3
TRBV9,TRBJ1-2,.,.,TGTGCCAGCAGCGTCCAGGGAATCGGCAACTATGGCTACACCTTC,CASSVQGIGNYGYTF
TRBV7-2,TRBJ2-5,TRBD2,.,TGTGCCAGCAGCTTAAGGCTAGCGGGGGGTGTGGCCCAGTACTTC,CASSLRLAGGVAQYF
TRBV19,TRBJ2-3,.,.,TGTGCCAGTCGAGGGGGGGGACACCTTCGAACAGATACGCAGTATTTT,CASRGGGHLRTDTQYF
TRBV7-9,TRBJ2-6,.,.,TGTGCCAGCAGCTTAGCCAGCTCTGGGGCCAACGTCCTGACTTTC,CASSLASSGANVLTF
TRBV13,TRBJ2-6,.,.,TGTGCCAGTAGACGATTCGGGTCTGGGGCCAACGTCCTGACTTTC,CASRRFGSGANVLTF
TRBV6-5,TRBJ2-7,.,.,TGTGCCAGCAGACAAGGACAGTCCTACGAGCAGTACTTC,CASRQGQSYEQYF
TRBV10-1,TRBJ2-1,TRBD1,.,TGCGCCAGCAGTGAAATGGATAGGGGGCTGGCTTCCTACAATGAGCAGTTCTTC,CASSEMDRGLASYNEQFF
TRBV5-1,TRBJ1-4,TRBD1,.,TGCGCCAGCAGCTTTCAGGGGGATAATGAAAAACTGTTTTTT,CASSFQGDNEKLFF
TRBV25-1,TRBJ1-6,.,.,TGTGCCAGCAGTGAATCGGGGTTTTATTCACCCCTCCACTTT,CASSESGFYSPLHF
TRBV6-6,TRBJ2-1,TRBD1,.,TGTGCCAGCAGTTGGACAGGGAAGGAAGATGAGCAGTTCTTC,CASSWTGKEDEQFF
TRBV15,TRBJ2-5,.,.,TGTGCCACCAGCAGAGTACCAGGCCCCCAAGAGACCCAGTACTTC,CATSRVPGPQETQYF
TRBV2,TRBJ2-1,TRBD2,.,TGTGCCAGCCCAGGACTAGCGGGGGGCCCTCCTGGCTACAATGAGCAGTTCTTC,CASPGLAGGPPGYNEQFF
TRBV4-2,TRBJ2-2,TRBD2,.,TGTGCCAGCAGCCAAGGCATACCGGGGGGGTCCACCGGGGAGCTGTTTTTT,CASSQGIPGGSTGELFF
TRBV5-1,TRBJ1-2,TRBD1,.,TGCGCCAGCAGCCGGACAGGGGGCGAGGTTGGCTACACCTTC,CASSRTGGEVGYTF
TRBV28,TRBJ1-5,.,once,TGTGCCAGCAGTTTAGGGGTGGGGGGGGTCTTTCAGCCCCAGCATTTT,CASSLGVGGVFQPQHF
TRBV6-1,TRBJ2-7,TRBD1,once,TGTGCCAGCAGTGAAGCGGGGACAGGGCACAACGAGCAGTACTTC,CASSEAGTGHNEQYF
TRBV28,TRBJ1-1,TRBD1,.,TGTGCCAGCCTTCAGACAGGGTTAAGTCGAAAGAGCACTGAAGCTTTCTTT,CASLQTGLSRKSTEAFF
TRBV27,TRBJ2-3,TRBD1,few,TGTGCCAGCGCCCTTGGGACAGGTAGCACAGATACGCAGTATTTT,CASALGTGSTDTQYF
TRBV7-9,TRBJ2-5,.,once,TGTGCCAGCAGCTCCGAGGAGACCCAGTACTTC,CASSSEETQYF
TRBV10-3,TRBJ2-1,TRBD2,.,TGTGCCATCAGTCCCGGGACTAGCGGGGGGAGGAATGAGCAGTTCTTC,CAISPGTSGGRNEQFF
TRBV14,TRBJ1-3,TRBD1,.,TGTGCCAGCAGCACCCTCCGGGACAGGCCCTCTGGAAACACCATATATTTT,CASSTLRDRPSGNTIYF
TRBV4-3,TRBJ2-7,.,.,TGCGCCAGCAGCCAAGGTTGGGCTGGCTACGAGCAGTACTTC,CASSQGWAGYEQYF
TRBV5-1,TRBJ2-2,TRBD1,.,TGCGCCAGCAGCTTGGAAGGGGGCTACACCGGGGAGCTGTTTTTT,CASSLEGGYTGELFF
TRBV5-1,TRBJ1-2,TRBD1,.,TGCGCCAGCAGCCCCGGGACAGGGACGTTTGATGGCTACACCTTC,CASSPGTGTFDGYTF
TRBV19,TRBJ2-7,TRBD2,.,TGTGCCAGTAGCAGAGGAGCGGGGGGGCCAGGTCTCGAGCAGTACTTC,CASSRGAGGPGLEQYF
TRBV6-5,TRBJ2-7,.,.,TGTGCCAGCAGTTCCGCTAGCGTATCCTCCTACGAGCAGTACTTC,CASSSASVSSYEQYF
TRBV5-6,TRBJ1-1,TRBD1,.,TGTGCCAGCAGGTACAGGGGCGCAAACACTGAAGCTTTCTTT,CASRYRGANTEAFF